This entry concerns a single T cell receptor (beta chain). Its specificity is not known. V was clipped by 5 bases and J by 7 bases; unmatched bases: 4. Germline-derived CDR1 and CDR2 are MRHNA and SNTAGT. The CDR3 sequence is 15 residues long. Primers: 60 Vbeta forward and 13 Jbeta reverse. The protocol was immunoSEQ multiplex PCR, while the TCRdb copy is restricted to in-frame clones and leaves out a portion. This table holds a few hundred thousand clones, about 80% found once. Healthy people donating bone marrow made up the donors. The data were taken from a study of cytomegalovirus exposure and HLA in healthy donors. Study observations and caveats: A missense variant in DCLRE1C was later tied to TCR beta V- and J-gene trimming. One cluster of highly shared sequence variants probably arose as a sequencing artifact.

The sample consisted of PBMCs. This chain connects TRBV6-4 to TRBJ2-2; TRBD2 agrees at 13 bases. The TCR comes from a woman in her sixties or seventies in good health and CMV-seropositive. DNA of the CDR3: TGTGCCAGCAGTAGGACTAGCGGGAGTGGCGGGGAGCTGTTTTTT. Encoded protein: CASSRTSGSGGELFF.